This T cell receptor beta chain came from a study of shared clonotypes between healthy human individuals. About the research overall: Per donor, three plates held CD4 naive cells, three held CD4 memory, two held CD8 naive and one held CD8 memory. Study-level findings and limits: Lower generation probabilities were found for non-shared clonotypes than for those shared by all four donors.

This clone was picked up a small number of times. What it recognizes is unknown. The sample carries other DNA sequences with the same CDR3. Germline values: CDR1 MNHEY, CDR2 SMNVEV (reference sequence). The length of the CDR3 is 15 residues. Trimming left V 6 bases short and J 4 bases short, with 16 bases between. Terminally differentiated effector memory CD45RA+ cells were excluded by CCR7 positive selection of CD45RO-negative cells. Samples underwent the assay at deep level. Investigators spread the genomic DNA of each subset evenly over several immunoSEQ plates. Clones were sequenced by immunoSEQ multiplex PCR, and TCRdb holds only the in-frame ones, with some missing. The sample lists hundreds of thousands of clones, almost 95% occurring once.

This sequence was found in a man aged 25 to 40 in good health. V usage is TRBV27 and J usage is TRBJ1-5; a weak D match, TRBD1 (5 bases). The sequenced sample was naive CD8+ T cells sorted from blood. CDR3 coding DNA: TGTGCCAGCAGCCCTCGTTGGGGGGGGAATCAGCCCCAGCATTTT. This translates into CASSPRWGGNQPQHF.